These 27 T cell receptor beta chains were all obtained from the same sample, sequenced in a study of beta chain features in type 1 diabetes. Study-level points and caveats: Type 1 diabetes patients had TCRB CDR3s that were shorter (moderately but significantly so) in all four CD4+ subsets.

These TCRs' antigens remain unknown. Isolated RNA was reverse transcribed in full, so expressed TCRB transcripts were sequenced. TCRdb keeps only in-frame clones here, not all; method: immunoSEQ multiplex PCR. The table shows about 650,000 clones, with around 12% occurring only once. Sequencing was performed on naive CD4+ T cells from blood. Receptors were obtained from a man in his thirties or forties with type 1 diabetes.

The V and J genes are TRBV5-6 and TRBJ2-5; D unclear. With 0 bases removed from V and 5 bases from J, the gap between germline ends came to 8 bases. Germline V gives CDR1 SGHDT, CDR2 YYEEEE. CDR3 length equals 13 residues. Here the CDR3 DNA reads TGTGCCAGCAGCTTGGTTCCCAGGGAGACCCAGTACTTC. Its protein is CASSLVPRETQYF.

This CDR3 is CASSLAGGATDTQYF. DNA for the CDR3: TGTGCCAGCAGCTTAGCGGGGGGGGCCACAGATACGCAGTATTTT. The V call is TRBV25-1, the J call TRBJ2-3; 11 bases agree with TRBD2. The CDR3 has 15 residues. Germline trimming cut 6 bases from V and 2 bases from J; bases unmatched to any gene: 4. The germline V gene has CDR1 MGHDK and CDR2 SYGVNS.

This clone was recorded a few times. This sequence joins TRBV4-2 and TRBJ2-3, with a tentative D call TRBD1 (8 bases). This CDR3 spans 16 amino acids. V was pared by 1 base and J by 4 bases, with 15 bases between. The germline CDR1 and CDR2 sequences are LGHNA and YNFKEQ. CDR3 region: CASSQGEGQAADTQYF. The DNA for the CDR3 is TGTGCCAGCAGCCAAGGGGAGGGACAGGCGGCAGATACGCAGTATTTT.

This clone was seen a few times. The CDR3 region is CASSLQGAPDTQYF. In nucleotides, the CDR3 is TGCGCCAGCAGCTTACAGGGGGCGCCGGATACGCAGTATTTT. The chain carries TRBV5-1 and TRBJ2-3; 9 nucleotides align to TRBD1. The CDR3 totals 14 residues. The ends lost 2 bases at V and 6 bases at J; junction bases unmatched: 4. The germline V gene encodes CDR1 SGHRS and CDR2 YFSETQ.

This clone showed up just once. The V call is TRBV7-2, the J call TRBJ2-7; D is undetermined. CDR1 is SGHTA, CDR2 FQGNSA, per germline. CDR3 length: 15 residues. V lost 1 base and J lost 5, with 15 bases in between. The CDR3 DNA reads TGTGCCAGCAGCTTAGTTCCCCAAACTACTCACGAGCAGTACTTC. Translating it yields CASSLVPQTTHEQYF.

This clone has just a few counts. This rearrangement joins TRBV9 to TRBJ2-7, with a possible D match to TRBD1 (7 bases). This CDR3 spans 14 amino acids. From germline, CDR1 is SGDLS and CDR2 YYNGEE. Trimming shortened V by 4 bases and J by 2 bases, and 13 bases separated the two germline ends. For the CDR3, the DNA is TGTGCCAGCAGCAACGGGGGACAGACCTACGAGCAGTACTTC. This translates into CASSNGGQTYEQYF.

The rearrangement joins TRBV28 to TRBJ1-2; D remains unclear. This CDR3 region has 11 residues. V lost 6 bases and J 8 bases, leaving 10 bases between the germline ends. Per the germline V gene, CDR1 is MDHEN and CDR2 is SYDVKM. In nucleotides, the CDR3 is TGTGCCAGCAGCTACCTAGGCGGCTACACCTTC. Translation: CASSYLGGYTF.

The CDR3 loop is CASSSGGADYGYTF. The DNA of the CDR3 is TGTGCCAGCAGTTCCGGGGGCGCGGACTATGGCTACACCTTC. The genes are TRBV28 and TRBJ1-2; possibly TRBD1 for D (6 bases). The CDR3 covers 14 residues. The germline V and J ends were trimmed by 4 bases and 3 bases, with 12 bases remaining between them. Germline lookup yields CDR1 MDHEN and CDR2 SYDVKM.

This clone came up a few times. V gene TRBV29-1 combines with J gene TRBJ2-1, with 12 bases fitting TRBD2. With 5 bases clipped from V and 6 bases from J, the junction kept 11 bases outside the gene matches. Looked up from germline, CDR1 is SQVTM and CDR2 is ANQGSEA. The CDR3 has 16 residues. DNA of the CDR3: TGCAGCGTTCGGCGACAGACTAGCGGGGGCCCCAATGAGCAGTTCTTC. It translates to CSVRRQTSGGPNEQFF.

The table lists this clone with a few counts. This chain uses TRBV5-6 with TRBJ2-7, with D possibly called TRBD1 or TRBD2 (5 bases each). Trimming took 0 bases from V and 0 from J, leaving 10 bases between them. Germline assignment: CDR1 SGHDT and CDR2 YYEEEE. The length of the CDR3 is 15 residues. The DNA of the CDR3 is TGTGCCAGCAGCTTGGTACCAGGGAGCTCCTACGAGCAGTACTTC. Amino acid sequence: CASSLVPGSSYEQYF.

The V and J genes are TRBV9 and TRBJ2-7, with D tentatively TRBD1 (6 bases). Germline V gene data show CDR1 as SGDLS and CDR2 as YYNGEE. V was shortened by 4 bases and J by 5 bases, with 13 bases between the two germline ends. The CDR3 length is 13 residues. The CDR3, as DNA: TGTGCCAGCAGCCTAGGACAGTGGGACGAGCAGTACTTC. Translated, it gives CASSLGQWDEQYF.

This clone has only a few counts. The genes are TRBV19 and TRBJ2-6; no clear D gene. The germline CDR1 and CDR2 sequences are LNHDA and SQIVND (reference sequence). The V end lost 3 bases, the J end lost 4 bases, and 4 bases lay between the germline ends. The CDR3 runs 13 residues. As DNA, the CDR3 is TGTGCCAGTAGTATGATCGGGGCCAACGTCCTGACTTTC. Its protein is CASSMIGANVLTF.

This clone was counted between two and nine times. The V call is TRBV28, the J call TRBJ2-7, with TRBD2 matching 7 bases. CDR1 and CDR2 (germline): MDHEN, SYDVKM. The trim removed 10 bases at V and 0 bases at J, leaving 6 bases unmatched. This CDR3 spans 13 amino acids. The CDR3 nucleotides read TGTGCCATCCAAGCGGGGAGCTCCTACGAGCAGTACTTC. Amino acid sequence: CAIQAGSSYEQYF.

The V call is TRBV5-1, the J call TRBJ1-1; D unclear. CDR3 length equals 15 residues. Trimming stripped 4 bases from V and 0 bases from J, with 13 bases between. Germline values: CDR1 SGHRS, CDR2 YFSETQ. Here the CDR3 DNA reads TGCGCCAGCAGCCAAAATCCGACCCTGAACACTGAAGCTTTCTTT. Its protein product is CASSQNPTLNTEAFF.

The V call is TRBV19, the J call TRBJ2-1; D ambiguous. Germline-derived CDR1 and CDR2 are LNHDA and SQIVND (reference sequence). This CDR3 is built from 13 residues. The germline V and J ends were trimmed by 8 bases and 2 bases, with 10 bases remaining between them. The CDR3 reads CASRPRTYNEQFF. CDR3 DNA: TGTGCCAGTCGTCCTCGCACCTACAATGAGCAGTTCTTC.

This clone showed up just a few times. The chain combines TRBV4-3 with TRBJ2-3, with 11 nucleotides matching TRBD2. Per the germline V gene, CDR1 is LGHNA and CDR2 is YSLEER. J lost 6 bases, V lost 3 bases, and 11 bases had no gene match. The CDR3 is 17 amino acids. The CDR3 region is CASSQDGDSGGEDTQYF. DNA of the CDR3: TGCGCCAGCAGCCAGGACGGGGATAGCGGGGGGGAGGATACGCAGTATTTT.

This clone was recorded a few times. V is TRBV19 and J is TRBJ1-5, with D possibly matching TRBD1 (6 bases). This CDR3 has 16 residues. Germline CDR1 is LNHDA and CDR2 is SQIVND (reference sequence). V dropped 1 base and J dropped 9 bases, with 19 bases sitting between them. The chain's CDR3 is CASSIGRQALGRPQHF. The CDR3 DNA reads TGTGCCAGTAGTATAGGGCGACAGGCCCTAGGGCGGCCCCAGCATTTT.

This clone was counted only a few times. V usage is TRBV25-1 and J usage is TRBJ1-5, with TRBD1 as a possible D gene (5 bases). V was shortened by 5 bases and J by 2 bases, with 13 bases between the two germline ends. Germline V lookup: CDR1 MGHDK, CDR2 SYGVNS. The CDR3 is 15 residues long. Written as DNA, the CDR3 is TGTGCCAGCAGTCGGGGGTCCGGAGGCAATCAGCCCCAGCATTTT. It translates to CASSRGSGGNQPQHF.

This clone was recorded a few times. V is TRBV5-6 and J is TRBJ2-2, with D possibly matching TRBD1 (6 bases). Per germline, CDR1 SGHDT and CDR2 YYEEEE. The V and J ends lost 1 base and 6 bases respectively, with 10 bases between them. This CDR3 has 14 amino acids. For the CDR3, the DNA is TGTGCCAGCAGCTTGCAGGGGAAGTCCGGGGAGCTGTTTTTT. Translating gives CASSLQGKSGELFF.

This clone showed up just a few times. The V gene is TRBV7-2, the J gene TRBJ2-7; D possibly corresponds to TRBD1 (5 bases). Per germline, CDR1 SGHTA and CDR2 FQGNSA. The CDR3 spans 13 residues. V was clipped by 4 bases and J by 0 bases, with 7 bases between them. CDR3 DNA sequence: TGTGCCAGCAGCTCCAGGGCCTCCTACGAGCAGTACTTC. It translates to CASSSRASYEQYF.

This clone was recorded a few times. The genes are TRBV5-4 and TRBJ2-3; D is ambiguous. CDR3 length: 15 residues. V was shortened by 0 bases and J by 4 bases, with 12 bases between the two germline ends. CDR1 is SGHNT, CDR2 YYREEE, per germline (reference sequence). The CDR3 DNA reads TGTGCCAGCAGCTTGGAGGTTAGTGGGCCAGATACGCAGTATTTT. Protein sequence: CASSLEVSGPDTQYF.

In this sample, this clone turned up a few times. The chain couples TRBV7-2 to TRBJ2-7; 8 nucleotides align to TRBD1. J was trimmed by 3 bases and V by 3 bases; bases with no gene match: 13. Germline CDR1 and CDR2: SGHTA and FQGNSA. CDR3 length equals 17 residues. The DNA of the CDR3 is TGTGCCAGCAGCTTCTTTTCCGGGACAGGTTTTTACTACGAGCAGTACTTC. It codes for CASSFFSGTGFYYEQYF.

The chain is built from TRBV29-1 and TRBJ2-2; D gene ambiguous. The CDR3 has 12 residues. Germline V gives CDR1 SQVTM, CDR2 ANQGSEA. V lost 4 bases and J 3 bases, leaving 6 bases between the germline ends. The CDR3: CSVAAYTGELFF. The CDR3 bases are TGCAGCGTTGCCGCTTACACCGGGGAGCTGTTTTTT.

The V and J genes are TRBV29-1 and TRBJ2-3, with D perhaps TRBD1 or TRBD2 (7 bases each). This CDR3 has 15 amino acids. V lost 1 base, J lost 5 bases, and 16 bases lay in between. Germline V CDR1 and CDR2: SQVTM, ANQGSEA. CDR3 nucleotide sequence: TGCAGCGTTGAAGGTCCAGGGGGGGCTGGAGATACGCAGTATTTT. This encodes CSVEGPGGAGDTQYF.

This clone was seen only a few times. The chain is built from TRBV11-2 and TRBJ2-7; D remains unclear. CDR3 length: 12 residues. Germline CDR1 SGHAT, CDR2 FQNNGV. V shed 5 bases and J shed 2 bases, with 7 bases lying between them. DNA for the CDR3: TGTGCCAGCAGCCCGTCGGCCTACGAGCAGTACTTC. Translated, it gives CASSPSAYEQYF.

The sample holds a few counts of this clone. The CDR3 DNA sequence: TGTGCCAGCAGTGGACAGTTTTCATATGGCTACACCTTC. This sequence encodes CASSGQFSYGYTF. The V gene is TRBV2, the J gene TRBJ1-2; a weak D match, TRBD1 (5 bases). This CDR3 has 13 residues. The V and J ends lost 4 bases and 5 bases respectively, with 11 bases between them. The germline CDR1 and CDR2 sequences are SNHLY and FYNNEI.

V and J are TRBV7-3 and TRBJ2-7; D is unresolved. Germline V CDR1 and CDR2: SGHTA, FQGTGA. V dropped 5 bases and J dropped 3 bases, with 14 bases sitting between them. There are 14 residues in the CDR3. The CDR3 loop reads CASSVGPRSYEQYF. DNA of the CDR3: TGTGCCAGCAGCGTGGGCCCAAGGAGCTACGAGCAGTACTTC.